The clone carrying this TCR beta chain was seen more than once but under ten times. The data were obtained in a study of T cells after yellow fever vaccination. V lost 0 bases to trimming and J lost 4 bases, with 7 bases between them. This CDR3 has 13 amino acids. Germline CDR1 and CDR2: GTSNPN and SVGIG (reference sequence). MiXCR, applied by TCRdb to the 5' RACE reads, yields one record per CDR3 protein. The table records around 140,000 distinct CDR3 sequences, 5% to 7.5% of them present only once. The sequencing used CD4+ T cells sorted from PBMCs, collected 10 days after the yellow fever booster vaccination. The TCR originated in a man aged 30 to 45 who received the YFV17D yellow fever vaccine. The rearrangement joins TRBV30 to TRBJ1-3; D gene ambiguous. In DNA form, the CDR3 reads TGTGCCTGGAGTGTACTTGCCGGAAACACCATATATTTT. This codes for CAWSVLAGNTIYF.